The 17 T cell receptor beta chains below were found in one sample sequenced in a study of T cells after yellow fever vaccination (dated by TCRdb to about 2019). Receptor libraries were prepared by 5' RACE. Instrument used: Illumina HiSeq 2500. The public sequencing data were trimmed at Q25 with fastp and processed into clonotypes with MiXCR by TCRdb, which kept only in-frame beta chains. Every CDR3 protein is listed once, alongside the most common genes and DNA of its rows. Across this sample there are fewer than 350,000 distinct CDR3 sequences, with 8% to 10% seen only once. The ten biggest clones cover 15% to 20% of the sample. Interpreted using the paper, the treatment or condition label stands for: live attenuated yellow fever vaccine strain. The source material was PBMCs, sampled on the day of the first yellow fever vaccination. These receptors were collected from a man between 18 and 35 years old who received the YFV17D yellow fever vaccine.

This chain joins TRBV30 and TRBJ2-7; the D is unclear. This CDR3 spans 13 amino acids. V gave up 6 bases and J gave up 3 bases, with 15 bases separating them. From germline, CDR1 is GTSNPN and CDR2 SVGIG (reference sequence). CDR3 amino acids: CACSQWGYYEQYF. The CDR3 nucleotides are TGTGCCTGTTCACAGTGGGGATACTACGAGCAGTACTTC. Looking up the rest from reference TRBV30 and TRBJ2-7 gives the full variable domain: SQTIHQWPATLVQPVGSPLSLECTVEGTSNPNLYWYRQAAGRGLQLLFYSVGIGQISSEVPQNLSASRPQDRQFILSSKKLLLSDSGFYLCACSQWGYYEQYFGPGTRLTVT.

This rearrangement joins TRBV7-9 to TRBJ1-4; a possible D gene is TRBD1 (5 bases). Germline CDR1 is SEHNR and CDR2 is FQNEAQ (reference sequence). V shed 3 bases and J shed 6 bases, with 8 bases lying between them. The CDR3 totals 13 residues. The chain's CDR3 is CASSFRGDEKLFF. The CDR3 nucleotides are TGTGCCAGCAGCTTTCGGGGGGATGAAAAACTGTTTTTT. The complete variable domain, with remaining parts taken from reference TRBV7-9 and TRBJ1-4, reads DTGVSQNPRHKITKRGQNVTFRCDPISEHNRLYWYRQTLGQGPEFLTYFQNEAQLEKSRLLSDRFSAERPKGSFSTLEIQRTEQGDSAMYLCASSFRGDEKLFFGSGTQLSVL.

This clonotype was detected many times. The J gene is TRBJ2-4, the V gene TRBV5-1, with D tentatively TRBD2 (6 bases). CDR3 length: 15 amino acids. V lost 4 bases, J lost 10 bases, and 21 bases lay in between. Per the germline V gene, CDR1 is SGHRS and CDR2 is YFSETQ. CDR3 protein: CASSPGWRGREIQYF. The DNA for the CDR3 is TGCGCCAGCAGCCCCGGTTGGCGGGGCCGGGAAATTCAGTACTTC.

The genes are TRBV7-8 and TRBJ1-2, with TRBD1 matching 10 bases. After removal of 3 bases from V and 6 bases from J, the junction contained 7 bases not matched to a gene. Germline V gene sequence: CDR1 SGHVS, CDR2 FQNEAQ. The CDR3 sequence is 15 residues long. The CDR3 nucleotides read TGTGCCAGCAGCTTGTGGGACAGGGGTGGCGATGGCTACACCTTC. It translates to CASSLWDRGGDGYTF.

The CDR3 nucleotides are TGTGCCAGCAGTGAATCGCGACAGGGGGACACTGAAGCTTTCTTT. Its protein product is CASSESRQGDTEAFF. The genes are TRBV25-1 and TRBJ1-1, with 9 positions matching TRBD1. V lost 1 base to trimming and J lost 3 bases; unmatched junction nucleotides: 3. Germline V gene data show CDR1 as MGHDK and CDR2 as SYGVNS. The CDR3 contains 15 residues.

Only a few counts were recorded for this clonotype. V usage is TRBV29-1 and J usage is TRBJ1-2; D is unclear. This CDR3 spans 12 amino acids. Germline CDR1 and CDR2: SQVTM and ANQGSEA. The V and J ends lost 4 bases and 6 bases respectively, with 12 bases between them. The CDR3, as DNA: TGCAGCGTTGGTTTATTGGACGATGGCTACACCTTC. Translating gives CSVGLLDDGYTF.

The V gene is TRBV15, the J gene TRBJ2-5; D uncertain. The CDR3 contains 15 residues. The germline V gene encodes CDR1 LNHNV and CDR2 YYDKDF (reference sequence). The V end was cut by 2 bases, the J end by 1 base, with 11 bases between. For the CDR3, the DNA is TGTGCCACCAGCAGAAGTTGGGCAACCCAAGAGACCCAGTACTTC. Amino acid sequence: CATSRSWATQETQYF. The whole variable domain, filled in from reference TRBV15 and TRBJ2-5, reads DAMVIQNPRYQVTQFGKPVTLSCSQTLNHNVMYWYQQKSSQAPKLLFHYYDKDFNNEADTPDNFQSRRPNTSFCFLDIRSPGLGDTAMYLCATSRSWATQETQYFGPGTRLLVL.

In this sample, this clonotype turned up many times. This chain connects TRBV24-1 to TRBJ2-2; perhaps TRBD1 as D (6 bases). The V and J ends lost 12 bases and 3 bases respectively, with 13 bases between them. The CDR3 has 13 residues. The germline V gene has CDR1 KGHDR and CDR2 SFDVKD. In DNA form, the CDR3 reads TGTGCCGCTGGGCGGACAGACACCGGGGAGCTGTTTTTT. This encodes CAAGRTDTGELFF.

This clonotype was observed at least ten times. In DNA, the CDR3 is TGTGCCAGCAGCATCTCCGGGACAGGGCCTACCGGGGAGCTGTTTTTT. Protein sequence: CASSISGTGPTGELFF. The chain recombines TRBV5-6 with TRBJ2-2; 9 bases match TRBD1. Germline V CDR1 and CDR2: SGHDT, YYEEEE. The CDR3 covers 16 residues. Unmatched junction bases numbered 9, after V lost 4 bases and J lost 5 bases.

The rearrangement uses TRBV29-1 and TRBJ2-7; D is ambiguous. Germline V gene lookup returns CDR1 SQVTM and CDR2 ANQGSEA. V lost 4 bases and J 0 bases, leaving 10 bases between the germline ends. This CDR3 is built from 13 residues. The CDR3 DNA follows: TGCAGCGTTGCCAGGCCGAGCTCCTACGAGCAGTACTTC. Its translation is CSVARPSSYEQYF.

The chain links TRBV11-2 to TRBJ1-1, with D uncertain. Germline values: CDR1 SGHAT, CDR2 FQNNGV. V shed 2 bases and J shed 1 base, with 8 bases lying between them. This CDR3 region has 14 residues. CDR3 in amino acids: CASSLQYGNTEAFF. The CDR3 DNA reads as TGTGCCAGCAGCTTACAGTACGGGAACACTGAAGCTTTCTTT.

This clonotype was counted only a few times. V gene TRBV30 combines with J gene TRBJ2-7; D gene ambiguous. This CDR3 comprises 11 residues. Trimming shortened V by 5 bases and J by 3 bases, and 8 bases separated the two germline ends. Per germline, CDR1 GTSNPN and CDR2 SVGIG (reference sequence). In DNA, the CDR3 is TGTGCCTGGGGAAAAATCTACGAGCAGTACTTC. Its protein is CAWGKIYEQYF.

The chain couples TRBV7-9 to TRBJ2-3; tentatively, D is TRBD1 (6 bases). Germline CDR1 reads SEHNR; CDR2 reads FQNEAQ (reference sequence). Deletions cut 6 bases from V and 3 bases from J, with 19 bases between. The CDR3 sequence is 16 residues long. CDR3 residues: CASSSNDRSATDTQYF. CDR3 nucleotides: TGTGCCAGCAGTTCGAATGACAGGTCCGCGACAGATACGCAGTATTTT. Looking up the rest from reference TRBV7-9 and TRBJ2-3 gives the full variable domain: DTGVSQNPRHKITKRGQNVTFRCDPISEHNRLYWYRQTLGQGPEFLTYFQNEAQLEKSRLLSDRFSAERPKGSFSTLEIQRTEQGDSAMYLCASSSNDRSATDTQYFGPGTRLTVL.

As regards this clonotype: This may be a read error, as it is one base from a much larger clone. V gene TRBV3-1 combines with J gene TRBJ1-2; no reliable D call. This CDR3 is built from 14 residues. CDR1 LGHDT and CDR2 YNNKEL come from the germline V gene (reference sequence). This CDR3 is CTSSQGRANYGYTF. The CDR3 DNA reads TGTACCAGCAGCCAAGGCCGGGCTAACTATGGCTACACCTTC. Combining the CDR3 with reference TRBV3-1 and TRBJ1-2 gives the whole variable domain DTAVSQTPKYLVTQMGNDKSIKCEQNLGHDTMYWYKQDSKKFLKIMFSYNNKELIINETVPNRFSPKSPDKAHLNLHINSLELGDSAVYFCTSSQGRANYGYTFGSGTRLTVV.

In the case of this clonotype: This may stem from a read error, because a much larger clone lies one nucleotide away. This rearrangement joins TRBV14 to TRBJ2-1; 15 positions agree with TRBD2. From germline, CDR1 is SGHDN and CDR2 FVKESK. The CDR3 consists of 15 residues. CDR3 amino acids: CASSLGTSGGIEKFF. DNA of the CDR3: TGTGCCAGCAGCCTCGGGACTAGCGGGGGGATTGAGAAGTTCTTC.

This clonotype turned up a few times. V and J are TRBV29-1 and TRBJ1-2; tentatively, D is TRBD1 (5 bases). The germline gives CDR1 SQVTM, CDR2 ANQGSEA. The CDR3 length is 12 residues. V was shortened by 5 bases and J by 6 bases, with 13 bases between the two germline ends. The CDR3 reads CSVPRGGDGYTF. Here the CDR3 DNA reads TGCAGCGTTCCTCGGGGGGGTGATGGCTACACCTTC.

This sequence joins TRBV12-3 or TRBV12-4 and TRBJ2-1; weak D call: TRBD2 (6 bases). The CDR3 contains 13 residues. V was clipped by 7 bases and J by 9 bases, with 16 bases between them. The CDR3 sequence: CASTWVHGGEQFF. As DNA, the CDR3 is TGTGCCAGCACCTGGGTTCACGGGGGTGAGCAGTTCTTC.